This TCR beta chain was captured by sequencing in a study of glioma-infiltrating T cells after dendritic cell vaccination. The immunoSEQ assay amplified TCRB CDR3 from up to 2 ug DNA. The primer mix had 60 V beta and 13 J beta primers. The repertoire was sequenced with immunoSEQ multiplex PCR; TCRdb's copy has only in-frame clones and lacks some. The table records roughly 87,000 clones, around 83% of them present only once. Germline V gene data show CDR1 as SGHRS and CDR2 as YFSETQ. V lost 3 bases and J 0 bases, leaving 10 bases between the germline ends. There are 15 residues in the CDR3. Study findings and constraints: Complete blood and tumor specimen sets were limited to few patients.

As concerns this clone: Its specificity is unknown.

Time point denoted: after dendritic cell vaccination, including at tumor progression/relapse. PBMC were collected before vaccination, two weeks after the third vaccination, and at progression. The specimen comprised blood, sampled after dendritic cell vaccination. This TCR was recovered from a human donor with glioblastoma. The chain has TRBV5-1 and TRBJ1-3, with TRBD1 as a possible D gene (5 bases). CDR3 bases: TGCGCCAGCAGCTGGGAGGGGACCTCTGGAAACACCATATATTTT. Protein: CASSWEGTSGNTIYF.